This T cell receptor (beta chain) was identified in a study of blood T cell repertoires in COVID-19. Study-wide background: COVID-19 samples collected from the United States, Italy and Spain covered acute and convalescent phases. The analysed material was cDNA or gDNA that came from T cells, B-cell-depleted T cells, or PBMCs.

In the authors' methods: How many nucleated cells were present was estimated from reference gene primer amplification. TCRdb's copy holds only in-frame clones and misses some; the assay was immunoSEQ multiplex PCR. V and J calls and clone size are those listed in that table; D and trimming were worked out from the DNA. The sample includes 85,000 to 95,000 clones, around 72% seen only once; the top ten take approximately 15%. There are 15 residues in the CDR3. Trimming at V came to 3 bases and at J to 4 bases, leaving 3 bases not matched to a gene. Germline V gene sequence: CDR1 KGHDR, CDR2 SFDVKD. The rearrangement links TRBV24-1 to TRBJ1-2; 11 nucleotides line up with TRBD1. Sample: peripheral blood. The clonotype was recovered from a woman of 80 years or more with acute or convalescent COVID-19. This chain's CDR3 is CATSDAGTGGYGYTF. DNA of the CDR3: TGTGCCACCAGTGATGCCGGGACAGGGGGCTATGGCTACACCTTC.